The 30 T cell receptor beta chains presented below share a single source sample, sequenced in a study of metastatic and nonmetastatic thyroid tumors. With MiXCR, TCRdb called clones anew from the PCR reads. The table lists about 28,000 clones, around a fifth of them singletons. Each patient came to thyroid surgery without any prior treatment (of any kind). Sequenced: blood. The receptors shown here come from a female donor with papillary thyroid cancer or a benign thyroid nodule (not recorded which). Some clones in this sample may be carry-over from other donors' samples.

In this sample, this clone turned up many times. The rearrangement joins TRBV28 to TRBJ2-7, with TRBD1 matching over 7 bases. Trimming removed 6 bases from V and 5 bases from J; junction bases left unmatched: 7. CDR1 and CDR2 (germline): MDHEN, SYDVKM. The CDR3 runs to 13 residues. CDR3 region: CASRRTGANEQYF. CDR3 nucleotide sequence: TGTGCCAGCAGAAGGACAGGTGCTAACGAGCAGTACTTC.

In its sample, this clone was seen many times. The chain uses TRBV5-1 and TRBJ2-5, with TRBD2 identical over 11 bases. The junction had 6 bases not matched to a gene; V was cut back by 4 bases and J by 1 base. Germline CDR1 and CDR2: SGHRS and YFSETQ. The CDR3 extends over 16 amino acids. The CDR3 DNA sequence: TGCGCCAGCAGCCCCTCTAGCGGGGGGTTCCAAGAGACCCAGTACTTC. It translates to CASSPSSGGFQETQYF.

This clone has more than one count but fewer than ten. This rearrangement joins TRBV6-5 to TRBJ1-6; the D is unclear. The CDR3 is 18 residues long. The V gene lost 0 bases and the J gene lost 0 bases, with 12 bases spanning the gap. The germline gives CDR1 MNHEY, CDR2 SVGAGI. CDR3 amino acids: CASSYSTAGPSYNSPLHF. In DNA, the CDR3 is TGTGCCAGCAGTTACTCAACAGCCGGGCCCTCCTATAATTCACCCCTCCACTTT.

The rearrangement links TRBV4-2 to TRBJ1-4; the D gene is possibly TRBD1 (6 bases). Germline lookup yields CDR1 LGHNA and CDR2 YNFKEQ. The CDR3 length is 17 residues. The V end was cut by 1 base, the J end by 5 bases, with 17 bases between. CDR3 nucleotide sequence: TGTGCCAGCAGCCAAGTCCGAGGGCAGGGGACCAATGAAAAACTGTTTTTT. It yields the protein CASSQVRGQGTNEKLFF.

This clone occurred many times. This chain joins TRBV5-8 and TRBJ2-1, with D perhaps TRBD2 (5 bases). The length of the CDR3 is 12 residues. V was trimmed by 1 base and J by 14 bases, leaving 13 bases between them. Germline CDR1 is SGHTS and CDR2 is YDEGEE. CDR3 protein: CASSLRLGSKFF. CDR3 nucleotides: TGTGCCAGCAGCTTGCGACTTGGGAGCAAGTTCTTC.

This clone occurred a few times. The rearrangement joins TRBV7-9 to TRBJ1-6; 10 bases are shared with TRBD1. Losses at the gene ends were 5 bases for V and 9 bases for J; bases not matched to a gene: 1. Germline assignment: CDR1 SEHNR and CDR2 FQNEAQ (reference sequence). The CDR3 is 13 residues long. The CDR3 spells CASSGTGVSPLHF. CDR3 coding DNA: TGTGCCAGCAGCGGGACAGGGGTTTCACCCCTCCACTTT.

This clone was observed many times. The chain joins TRBV28 to TRBJ1-2; D gene uncertain. V was cut by 2 bases and J by 7 bases, with 11 bases left in between. The CDR3 spans 13 residues. Germline CDR1 MDHEN, CDR2 SYDVKM. The CDR3 DNA sequence: TGTGCCAGCAGTTTACATGGCGATAGTGGCTACACCTTC. Translated: CASSLHGDSGYTF.

This clone has a count of ten or more. This chain connects TRBV2 to TRBJ1-2, with a tentative D call TRBD1 (5 bases). Trimming stripped 6 bases from V and 0 bases from J, with 8 bases between. From germline, CDR1 is SNHLY and CDR2 FYNNEI. The CDR3 extends over 13 amino acids. This CDR3 reads CASRRQTNYGYTF. DNA of the CDR3: TGTGCCAGCAGGAGACAGACTAACTATGGCTACACCTTC.

By frequency in the sample, this clone is medium-sized. The J gene is TRBJ2-7, the V gene TRBV19, with no clear D. The CDR3 is 13 residues long. Trimming took 3 bases from V and 6 from J, leaving 12 bases between them. The germline V gene has CDR1 LNHDA and CDR2 SQIVND (reference sequence). The CDR3, as DNA: TGTGCCAGTAGTATCCGAGGTGGTGGCGAGCAGTACTTC. As protein: CASSIRGGGEQYF.

The table lists this clone with a few counts. The V call is TRBV9, the J call TRBJ2-2; D tentatively reads TRBD1 or TRBD2 (7 bases each). V was shortened by 4 bases and J by 7 bases, with 20 bases between the two germline ends. CDR1 and CDR2 (germline): SGDLS, YYNGEE. This CDR3 spans 16 amino acids. CDR3 nucleotide sequence: TGTGCCAGCAGCCCCCGTGGGAGGGGGCCGAGCGGGGAGCTGTTTTTT. This codes for CASSPRGRGPSGELFF.

About this clone itself: The junction does not match germline at one end; this may be a read error. V and J are TRBV5-1 and TRBJ1-5, with unresolved D. Germline CDR1 reads SGHRS; CDR2 reads YFSETQ. The CDR3 consists of 13 residues. CDR3 DNA sequence: TGCGCCAGAAGCTTGTCGGGGAATCAGCCCCAGCATTTT. Translated, it gives CARSLSGNQPQHF. The whole variable domain, filled in from reference TRBV5-1 and TRBJ1-5, reads KAGVTQTPRYLIKTRGQQVTLSCSPISGHRSVSWYQQTPGQGLQFLFEYFSETQRNKGNFPGRFSGRQFSNSRSEMNVSTLELGDSALYLCARSLSGNQPQHFGDGTRLSIL.

In this sample, this clone is medium-sized. This chain joins TRBV27 and TRBJ1-2, with 9 nucleotides matching TRBD1. Per the germline V gene, CDR1 is MNHEY and CDR2 is SMNVEV (reference sequence). V lost 6 bases, J lost 4 bases, and 15 bases stayed unmatched. This CDR3 is built from 17 residues. This CDR3 reads CASSRITTQGASYGYTF. In DNA form, the CDR3 reads TGTGCCAGCAGCCGAATCACCACACAGGGGGCCAGCTATGGCTACACCTTC.

The sample holds a few counts of this clone. This rearrangement joins TRBV28 to TRBJ1-2, with TRBD1 matching over 7 bases. V dropped 8 bases and J dropped 2; count of bases not matched to a gene: 8. CDR1 is MDHEN and CDR2 is SYDVKM in the germline V gene. The CDR3 is 14 residues long. The CDR3 is CASLTPGQNYGYTF. The CDR3 DNA reads TGTGCCAGCCTCACCCCGGGACAGAACTATGGCTACACCTTC.

A remark on this clone: A much more abundant neighbour one base away suggests this may be a read error. The V gene is TRBV19, the J gene TRBJ2-7, with D possibly being TRBD1 or TRBD2 (5 bases each). Per germline, CDR1 LNHDA and CDR2 SQIVND (reference sequence). This CDR3 spans 16 amino acids. Trimming removed 5 bases from V and 2 bases from J, with 19 bases in between. CDR3 sequence reads: CASSQQTGAETYEQYF. The CDR3 DNA is TGTGCCAGTAGTCAACAGACCGGGGCAGAAACCTACGAGCAGTACTTC.

This clone was found many times. This chain joins TRBV6-1 and TRBJ2-2; 10 bases fit TRBD1. CDR3 length equals 14 residues. The ends lost 5 bases at V and 9 bases at J; junction bases unmatched: 6. Germline CDR1 is MNHNS and CDR2 is SASEGT. The CDR3 DNA reads as TGTGCCAGCAGTCGAGACAGGGGGCTTAGGGAGCTGTTTTTT. Protein sequence: CASSRDRGLRELFF.

V and J are TRBV13 and TRBJ1-2; 7 bases map to TRBD1. This CDR3 has 11 amino acids. The junction had 3 bases not matched to a gene; V was cut back by 5 bases and J by 9 bases. The germline CDR1 and CDR2 sequences are PRHDT and FYEKMQ (reference sequence). Written as DNA, the CDR3 is TGTGCCAGCAGCCGCAGGGGGAGCTACACCTTC. Protein product: CASSRRGSYTF.

This clone was counted between two and nine times. A junction end diverges from the germline sequence, so it may reflect a read error. V and J are TRBV12-3 or TRBV12-4 and TRBJ2-3, with D perhaps given as TRBD1 or TRBD2 (5 bases each). This CDR3 comprises 16 residues. In nucleotides, the CDR3 is TGTGCCAGTAGTTTATGGGGCGGGCTGGTCACAGATACGCAGTATTTT. Protein product: CASSLWGGLVTDTQYF.

This clone was observed a few times. J is TRBJ2-7 and V is TRBV6-2 or TRBV6-3, with D maybe TRBD2 (5 bases). CDR1 is MNHEY and CDR2 is SVGEGT in the germline V gene. This CDR3 has 15 residues. Trimming left V 5 bases short and J 7 bases short, with 21 bases between. The CDR3 protein is CASSAELGRTGEQYF. The CDR3 DNA reads TGTGCCAGCAGTGCGGAACTAGGCCGTACGGGAGAGCAGTACTTC.

The V and J genes are TRBV2 and TRBJ2-2; 9 nucleotides align to TRBD2. The germline V gene has CDR1 SNHLY and CDR2 FYNNEI. This CDR3 is built from 15 residues. J gave up 6 bases and V 6 bases, and 8 bases lay outside the gene matches. CDR3 region: CASRSSGTPSGELFF. The CDR3 DNA follows: TGTGCCAGCAGATCTAGCGGGACCCCATCCGGGGAGCTGTTTTTT.

This clone came up many times. The chain joins TRBV6-1 to TRBJ2-3; D gene unclear. Trimming shortened V by 7 bases and J by 5 bases, and 19 bases separated the two germline ends. Looked up from germline, CDR1 is MNHNS and CDR2 is SASEGT. CDR3 length: 15 amino acids. CDR3 residues: CASTEKWGRKDTQYF. In DNA, the CDR3 is TGTGCCAGCACCGAAAAATGGGGTAGGAAAGATACGCAGTATTTT.

V usage is TRBV19 and J usage is TRBJ2-3; weak D call: TRBD2 (5 bases). Trimming removed 2 bases at V and 0 bases at J, with 12 bases between. Germline V gene data show CDR1 as LNHDA and CDR2 as SQIVND (reference sequence). There are 16 residues in the CDR3. CDR3 in amino acids: CASSIPAGGSTDTQYF. CDR3 in DNA: TGTGCCAGTAGTATACCCGCAGGCGGGAGCACAGATACGCAGTATTTT.

The rearrangement joins TRBV3-1 to TRBJ2-1, with 9 positions matching TRBD1. From germline, CDR1 is LGHDT and CDR2 YNNKEL (reference sequence). CDR3 size: 16 residues. After removal of 0 bases from V and 2 bases from J, the junction contained 2 bases not matched to a gene. Here the CDR3 reads CASSQDWTGAYNEQFF. CDR3 DNA: TGTGCCAGCAGCCAAGATTGGACAGGGGCCTACAATGAGCAGTTCTTC.

This clone has a count of ten or more. V gene TRBV19 combines with J gene TRBJ1-1, with unresolved D. The CDR3 totals 14 residues. With 3 bases removed from V and 4 bases from J, the gap between germline ends came to 12 bases. CDR1 is LNHDA and CDR2 is SQIVND in the germline V gene (reference sequence). As DNA, the CDR3 is TGTGCCAGTAGTATGAATCGGGAGGGCACTGAAGCTTTCTTT. Residues: CASSMNREGTEAFF. The whole variable domain, filled in from reference TRBV19 and TRBJ1-1, reads DGGITQSPKYLFRKEGQNVTLSCEQNLNHDAMYWYRQDPGQGLRLIYYSQIVNDFQKGDIAEGYSVSREKKESFPLTVTSAQKNPTAFYLCASSMNREGTEAFFGQGTRLTVV.

The chain joins TRBV29-1 to TRBJ2-1; 7 bases agree with TRBD1. The CDR3 totals 15 residues. V lost 8 bases and J lost 0; bases outside the gene matches: 10. Germline CDR1 reads SQVTM; CDR2 reads ANQGSEA. The CDR3 loop reads CSSEGALSSYNEQFF. The DNA for the CDR3 is TGCAGCTCCGAGGGGGCCCTGAGCTCCTACAATGAGCAGTTCTTC.

In regard to this clone: One junction end disagrees with the germline gene, perhaps due to a read error. The V gene is TRBV11-1, the J gene TRBJ2-7, with 9 positions matching TRBD1. The CDR3 extends over 16 amino acids. Per the germline V gene, CDR1 is SGHAT and CDR2 is FQDESV (reference sequence). The CDR3 protein is CASSTTQGAVSYEKYF. The CDR3 DNA reads as TGTGCCAGCAGCACCACACAGGGGGCGGTATCCTACGAGAAGTACTTC.

Of note for this clone: A read error may explain this, as a much larger clone is one base away. The chain couples TRBV30 to TRBJ2-1; TRBD2 aligns across 8 bases. CDR3 size: 14 residues. Trimming removed 3 bases from V and 9 bases from J; junction bases left unmatched: 10. Germline CDR1 reads GTSNPN; CDR2 reads SVGIG (reference sequence). The CDR3 spells CAWSRGGGLSEQFF. In DNA, the CDR3 is TGTGCCTGGAGCCGGGGGGGTGGATTGAGTGAGCAGTTCTTC.

V gene TRBV5-1 combines with J gene TRBJ2-2; D gene unclear. The CDR3 loop spans 14 amino acids. Per germline, CDR1 SGHRS and CDR2 YFSETQ. The V gene lost 0 bases and the J gene lost 7 bases, with 10 bases spanning the gap. The CDR3 protein is CASSLELVDGELFF. The CDR3 DNA follows: TGCGCCAGCAGCTTGGAGTTGGTTGACGGGGAGCTGTTTTTT.

This clone has at least ten counts. The J gene is TRBJ2-7, the V gene TRBV20-1, with 9 bases identical to TRBD1. V trimming: 4 bases; J trimming: 4 bases; junction bases outside the gene matches: 5. Germline values: CDR1 DFQATT, CDR2 SNEGSKA (reference sequence). This CDR3 spans 13 amino acids. CDR3: CSATGDRVYEQYF. DNA of the CDR3: TGCAGTGCTACGGGGGACAGGGTTTACGAGCAGTACTTC.

The rearrangement links TRBV6-5 to TRBJ1-2; a weak D match, TRBD1 (5 bases). CDR1 and CDR2 from the germline V gene are MNHEY and SVGAGI. Trimming took off 0 bases at V and 4 bases at J, with 9 bases between the two ends. The length of the CDR3 is 14 residues. CDR3 nucleotide sequence: TGTGCCAGCAGTTACTCGGGGGGAAGCTATGGCTACACCTTC. It translates to CASSYSGGSYGYTF.

The rearrangement uses TRBV5-1 and TRBJ2-3, with D hard to call. Trimming removed 2 bases at V and 2 bases at J, with 3 bases between. Germline CDR1 is SGHRS and CDR2 is YFSETQ. The length of the CDR3 is 12 residues. The CDR3 nucleotides read TGCGCCAGCAGCTTCTCCACAGATACGCAGTATTTT. It translates to CASSFSTDTQYF.